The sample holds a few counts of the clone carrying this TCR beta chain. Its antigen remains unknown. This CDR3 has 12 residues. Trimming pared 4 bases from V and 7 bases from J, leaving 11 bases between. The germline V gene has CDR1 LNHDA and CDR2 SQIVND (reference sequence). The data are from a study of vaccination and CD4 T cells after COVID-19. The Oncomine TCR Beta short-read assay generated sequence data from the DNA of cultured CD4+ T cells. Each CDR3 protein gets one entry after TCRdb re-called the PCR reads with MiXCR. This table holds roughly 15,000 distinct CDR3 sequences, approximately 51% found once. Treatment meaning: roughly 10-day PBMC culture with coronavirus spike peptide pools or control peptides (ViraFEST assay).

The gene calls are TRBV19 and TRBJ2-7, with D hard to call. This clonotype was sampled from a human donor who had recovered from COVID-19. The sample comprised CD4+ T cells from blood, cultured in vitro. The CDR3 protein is CASSNLGREQYF. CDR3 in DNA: TGTGCCAGTAGTAACTTGGGCAGAGAGCAGTACTTC. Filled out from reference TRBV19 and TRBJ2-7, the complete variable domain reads DGGITQSPKYLFRKEGQNVTLSCEQNLNHDAMYWYRQDPGQGLRLIYYSQIVNDFQKGDIAEGYSVSREKKESFPLTVTSAQKNPTAFYLCASSNLGREQYFGPGTRLTVT.